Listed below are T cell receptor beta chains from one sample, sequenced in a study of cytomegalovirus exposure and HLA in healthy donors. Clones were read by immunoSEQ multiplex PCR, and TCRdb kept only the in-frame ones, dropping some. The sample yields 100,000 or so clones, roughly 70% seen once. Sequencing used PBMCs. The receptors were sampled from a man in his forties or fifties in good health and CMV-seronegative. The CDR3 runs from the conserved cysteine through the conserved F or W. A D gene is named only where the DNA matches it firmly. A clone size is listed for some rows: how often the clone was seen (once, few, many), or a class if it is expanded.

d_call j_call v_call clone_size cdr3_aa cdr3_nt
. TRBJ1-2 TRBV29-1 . CSVVNGGNYGYTF TGCAGCGTTGTGAACGGAGGAAACTATGGCTACACCTTC
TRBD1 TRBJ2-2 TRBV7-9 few CASSFTGGTGELFF TGTGCCAGCAGCTTTACAGGGGGTACCGGGGAGCTGTTTTTT
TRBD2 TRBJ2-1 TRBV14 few CASSQVGAGYNEQFF TGTGCCAGCAGCCAGGTGGGAGCGGGGTACAATGAGCAGTTCTTC
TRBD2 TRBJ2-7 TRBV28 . CASRSTSGHSYEQYF TGTGCCAGCAGGTCTACTAGCGGACATTCCTACGAGCAGTACTTC
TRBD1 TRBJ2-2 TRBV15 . CATKVDRGIAGELFF TGTGCCACCAAAGTGGACAGGGGGATCGCCGGGGAGCTGTTTTTT
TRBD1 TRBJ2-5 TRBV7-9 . CASSPRQGVETQYF TGTGCCAGCAGCCCACGACAGGGTGTGGAGACCCAGTACTTC
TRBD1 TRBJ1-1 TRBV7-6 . CASSYRQGNTEAFF TGTGCCAGCAGCTACAGACAGGGAAACACTGAAGCTTTCTTT
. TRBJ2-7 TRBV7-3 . CASSLNSLDGEQYF TGTGCCAGCAGCTTAAACTCCCTCGATGGTGAGCAGTACTTC
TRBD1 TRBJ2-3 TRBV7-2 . CASSPRTGGSDTQYF TGTGCCAGCAGCCCGCGGACAGGGGGGTCTGATACGCAGTATTTT
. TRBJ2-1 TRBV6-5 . CASSFGQNYEQFF TGTGCCAGCAGTTTCGGACAGAACTATGAGCAGTTCTTC
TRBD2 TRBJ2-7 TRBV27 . CASRLSWTGGSYEQYF TGTGCCAGCAGATTGAGTTGGACGGGGGGCTCCTACGAGCAGTACTTC
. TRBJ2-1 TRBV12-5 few CASGLLGQGFNEQFF TGTGCTAGTGGGCTGCTCGGGCAGGGATTCAATGAGCAGTTCTTC
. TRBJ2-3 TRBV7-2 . CASSRFQSTDTQYF TGTGCCAGCAGCCGATTTCAGAGCACAGATACGCAGTATTTT
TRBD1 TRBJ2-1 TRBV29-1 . CSTGQGNGNEQFF TGCAGCACAGGACAGGGTAATGGTAATGAGCAGTTCTTC
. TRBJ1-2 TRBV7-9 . CASSSPYRETVFVYGYTF TGTGCCAGCAGCTCACCATACCGAGAGACAGTGTTCGTCTATGGCTACACCTTC
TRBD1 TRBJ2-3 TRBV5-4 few CASSFRQGSDTQYF TGTGCCAGCAGCTTCAGACAGGGGTCAGATACGCAGTATTTT
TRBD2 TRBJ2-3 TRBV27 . CASSFVTSGGADTQYF TGTGCCAGCAGTTTCGTGACTAGCGGGGGGGCAGATACGCAGTATTTT
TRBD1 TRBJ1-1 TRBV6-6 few CASRDRGGAEAFF TGTGCCAGCAGGGACAGGGGAGGGGCTGAAGCTTTCTTT
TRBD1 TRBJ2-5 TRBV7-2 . CASSQAGTEPAGQYF TGTGCCAGCAGCCAAGCCGGGACAGAACCGGCGGGCCAGTACTTC
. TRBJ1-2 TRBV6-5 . CASMEANYGYTF TGTGCCAGCATGGAAGCGAACTATGGCTACACCTTC
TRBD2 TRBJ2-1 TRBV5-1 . CASSFPPPLAGGSYNEQFF TGCGCCAGCAGCTTTCCCCCCCCTTTAGCGGGAGGTTCTTACAATGAGCAGTTCTTC
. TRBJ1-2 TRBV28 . CASRRLSGSGYTF TGTGCCAGCAGAAGACTCAGTGGGAGTGGCTACACCTTC
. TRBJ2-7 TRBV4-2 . CASSPGLEGYEQYF TGTGCCAGCAGCCCGGGACTTGAAGGCTACGAGCAGTACTTC
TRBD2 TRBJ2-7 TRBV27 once CASSLSGGGRGRSYEQYF TGTGCCAGCAGTTTATCGGGTGGCGGGAGGGGGCGATCCTACGAGCAGTACTTC
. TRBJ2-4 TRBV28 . CASSLTRIQYF TGTGCCAGCAGTTTAACTAGGATTCAGTACTTC
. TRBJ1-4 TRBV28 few CASSWHQGPEKLFF TGTGCCAGCAGTTGGCATCAGGGGCCGGAAAAACTGTTTTTT
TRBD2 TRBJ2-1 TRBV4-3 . CASSQDSGVAGGPHNEQFF TGCGCCAGCAGCCAAGATAGTGGGGTAGCGGGGGGGCCTCACAATGAGCAGTTCTTC
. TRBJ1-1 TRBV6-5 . CASSPGTLNTEAFF TGTGCCAGCAGCCCCGGGACACTCAACACTGAAGCTTTCTTT
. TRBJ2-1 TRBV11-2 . CASSPGDEQFF TGTGCCAGCAGTCCGGGGGATGAGCAGTTCTTC
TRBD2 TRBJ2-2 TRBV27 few CASLPPSGQNTGELFF TGTGCCAGCCTACCTCCTAGCGGGCAAAACACCGGGGAGCTGTTTTTT
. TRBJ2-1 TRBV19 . CASSIPQVNNNEQFF TGTGCCAGTAGTATCCCCCAGGTAAATAATAATGAGCAGTTCTTC
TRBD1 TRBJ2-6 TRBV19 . CASSSRGINSGANVLTF TGTGCCAGTAGTTCCAGGGGGATTAACTCTGGGGCCAACGTCCTGACTTTC
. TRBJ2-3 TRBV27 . CASSSRLALDTQYF TGTGCCAGCTCTTCCCGGCTAGCACTAGATACGCAGTATTTT
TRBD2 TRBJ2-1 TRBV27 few CASSSGLAGGSSYNEQFF TGTGCCAGCAGTTCGGGACTAGCGGGAGGGTCCTCCTACAATGAGCAGTTCTTC
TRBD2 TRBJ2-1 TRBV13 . CASSLARGLAGLDEQFF TGTGCCAGCAGCTTAGCCAGGGGACTAGCGGGACTGGATGAGCAGTTCTTC
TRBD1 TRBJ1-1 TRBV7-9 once CASSLGDRGFNTEAFF TGTGCCAGCAGCTTAGGGGACAGGGGTTTCAACACTGAAGCTTTCTTT
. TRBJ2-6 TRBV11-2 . CASSLSRFLTF TGTGCCAGCAGCTTATCCCGGTTCCTGACTTTC
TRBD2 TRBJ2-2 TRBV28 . CASGLAGGPGGELFF TGTGCCAGCGGCCTTGCGGGGGGGCCGGGCGGGGAGCTGTTTTTT
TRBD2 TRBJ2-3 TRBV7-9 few CASSLGLAGSTDTQYF TGTGCCAGCAGCCTGGGACTAGCGGGGTCCACAGATACGCAGTATTTT
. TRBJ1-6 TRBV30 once CAFHRANSPLHF TGTGCCTTCCACAGGGCCAATTCACCCCTCCACTTT